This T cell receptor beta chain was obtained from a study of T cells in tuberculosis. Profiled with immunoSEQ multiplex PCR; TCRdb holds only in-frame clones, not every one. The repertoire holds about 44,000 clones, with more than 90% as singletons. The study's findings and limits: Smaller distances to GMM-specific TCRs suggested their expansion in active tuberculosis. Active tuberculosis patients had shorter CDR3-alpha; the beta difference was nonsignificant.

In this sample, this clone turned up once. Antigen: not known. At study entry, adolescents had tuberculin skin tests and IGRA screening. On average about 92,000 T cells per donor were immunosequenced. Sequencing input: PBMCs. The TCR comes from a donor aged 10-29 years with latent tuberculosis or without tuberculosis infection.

The CDR3 DNA reads TGCAGCCTCACCAATGGGGACAGGGCCACTGAAGCTTTCTTT. Amino acid sequence: CSLTNGDRATEAFF. The rearrangement links TRBV29-1 to TRBJ1-1; 9 bases map to TRBD1. The CDR3 runs to 14 residues. The V and J ends lost 8 bases and 4 bases, in that order; junction bases with no gene match: 11. Germline V gene lookup returns CDR1 SQVTM and CDR2 ANQGSEA. The whole variable domain, filled in from reference TRBV29-1 and TRBJ1-1, reads SAVISQKPSRDICQRGTSLTIQCQVDSQVTMMFWYRQQPGQSLTLIATANQGSEATYESGFVIDKFPISRPNLTFSTLTVSNMSPEDSSIYLCSLTNGDRATEAFFGQGTRLTVV.